This T cell receptor (beta chain) was sequenced in a study of beta chain features in type 1 diabetes. cDNA synthesis used the whole RNA isolate, giving expressed TCRB sequences. Clones were sequenced by immunoSEQ multiplex PCR, and TCRdb holds only the in-frame ones, with some missing. The sample lists 150,000 or so clones, about 51% seen once, with 0.35% to 0.5% in the top ten. Germline-derived CDR1 and CDR2 are SQVTM and ANQGSEA. This CDR3 is 13 amino acids long. Trimming took off 3 bases at V and 5 bases at J, with 13 bases between the two ends. The receptor's source is a man between 18 and 29 years old in good health. The specimen sequenced was Tregs from blood. This sequence joins TRBV29-1 and TRBJ2-5; a weak D match, TRBD2 (6 bases). CDR3: CSVEAGRGETQYF. The CDR3 DNA sequence: TGCAGCGTTGAGGCGGGGCGCGGGGAGACCCAGTACTTC.